Detailed here is one T cell receptor beta chain. These data are taken from a study of blood T cell repertoires in COVID-19. Across the whole study: Donors in the United States, Italy and Spain gave samples during acute or convalescent COVID-19. T cells, B-cell-depleted T cells, or PBMCs supplied cDNA or gDNA.

Study processing details: Amplification with reference gene primers provided the estimates of nucleated cell counts. Method: immunoSEQ multiplex PCR; TCRdb's copy keeps in-frame clones and lacks some. V, J and clone size derive from that table, while D and trimming were established from the DNA sequence. The sample has tens of thousands of clones, 88% seen once. Trimming removed 5 bases from V and 4 bases from J; junction bases left unmatched: 3. CDR1 SGHTA and CDR2 FQGNSA come from the germline V gene. The CDR3 totals 15 residues. The clonotype originates from a human donor in a cohort sampled during active COVID-19. V is TRBV7-2 and J is TRBJ2-5; 14 bases agree with TRBD2. Sequencing used peripheral blood. The DNA of the CDR3 is TGTGCCAGCAGCCGGACTAGCGGGGGGCCAGAGACCCAGTACTTC. Its translation: CASSRTSGGPETQYF. The whole variable domain, remainder taken from reference TRBV7-2 and TRBJ2-5, is GAGVSQSPSNKVTEKGKDVELRCDPISGHTALYWYRQSLGQGLEFLIYFQGNSAPDKSGLPSDRFSAERTGGSVSTLTIQRTQQEDSAVYLCASSRTSGGPETQYFGPGTRLLVL.